One sample yielded the 23 T cell receptor beta chains listed below, sequenced in a study of blood T cell repertoires in COVID-19. Only in-frame clones appear in the TCRdb table, and some are missing; sequencing was by immunoSEQ multiplex PCR. Of 200,000 to 250,000 clones listed, roughly 88% are singletons. Specimen: peripheral blood. The source is a woman over 75 with COVID-19, enrolled during active disease.

The gene calls are TRBV7-6 and TRBJ1-1, with no clear D. The CDR3 has 13 residues. Germline V gene data show CDR1 as SGHVS and CDR2 as FNYEAQ. Trimming shortened V by 3 bases and J by 4 bases, and 9 bases separated the two germline ends. As DNA, the CDR3 is TGTGCCAGCAGCTTCTCGGGGAGCACTGAAGCTTTCTTT. It translates to CASSFSGSTEAFF. The full variable domain, its missing parts supplied by reference TRBV7-6 and TRBJ1-1, is GAGVSQSPRYKVTKRGQDVALRCDPISGHVSLYWYRQALGQGPEFLTYFNYEAQQDKSGLPNDRFSAERPEGSISTLTIQRTEQRDSAMYRCASSFSGSTEAFFGQGTRLTVV.

CDR3 loop: CASSMQGGYEQYF. The CDR3 DNA sequence: TGTGCCAGTAGTATGCAGGGAGGCTACGAGCAGTACTTC. This rearrangement joins TRBV19 to TRBJ2-7; TRBD2 is a possible D gene (6 bases). CDR3 length: 13 amino acids. Germline loops: CDR1 LNHDA, CDR2 SQIVND (reference sequence). V was pared by 3 bases and J by 3 bases, with 9 bases between.

This sequence joins TRBV27 and TRBJ1-1; TRBD1 is a possible D gene (6 bases). Trimming pared 2 bases from V and 1 base from J, leaving 11 bases between. Germline CDR1 MNHEY, CDR2 SMNVEV (reference sequence). The CDR3 loop spans 15 amino acids. CDR3 nucleotide sequence: TGTGCCAGCAGTTTAGAGGGGGGGCGGAACACTGAAGCTTTCTTT. Encoded protein: CASSLEGGRNTEAFF.

This clone was seen only a few times. The J gene is TRBJ2-2, the V gene TRBV19, with 10 positions matching TRBD2. Germline-derived CDR1 and CDR2 are LNHDA and SQIVND (reference sequence). This CDR3 region has 15 residues. The J segment lost 5 bases and the V segment lost 6 bases, leaving 6 bases of the junction unmatched. CDR3 sequence: CASSNKRGGTGELFF. CDR3 DNA: TGTGCCAGTAGCAATAAGCGGGGGGGAACCGGGGAGCTGTTTTTT.

The CDR3 DNA reads as TGTGCCAGCGGCAGACAGGGGGACACCGGGGAGCTGTTTTTT. Residues: CASGRQGDTGELFF. The chain links TRBV6-4 to TRBJ2-2, with 9 bases identical to TRBD1. The CDR3 extends over 14 amino acids. V trimming: 8 bases; J trimming: 3 bases; junction bases outside the gene matches: 4. Germline CDR1 reads MRHNA; CDR2 reads SNTAGT.

The chain joins TRBV3-1 (or the pseudogene TRBV3-2) to TRBJ2-7, with 8 nucleotides matching TRBD2. The CDR3 loop spans 12 amino acids. Germline assignment: CDR1 LGHDT and CDR2 YNNKEL (reference sequence). Unmatched junction bases numbered 7, after V lost 3 bases and J lost 12 bases. As DNA, the CDR3 is TGTGCCAGCAGCCACACCGGGACTAGTTTGTACGTC. Protein: CASSHTGTSLYV.

J is TRBJ2-7 and V is TRBV11-2; 8 bases align to TRBD2. Losses at the gene ends were 2 bases for V and 4 bases for J; bases not matched to a gene: 4. Per the germline V gene, CDR1 is SGHAT and CDR2 is FQNNGV. The CDR3 is made up of 14 amino acids. CDR3 coding DNA: TGTGCCAGCAGCTTAAGCGGGGGCGCATACGAGCAGTACTTC. This sequence encodes CASSLSGGAYEQYF.

The rearrangement joins TRBV5-8 to TRBJ1-6; a weak D match, TRBD1 (6 bases). The germline V gene has CDR1 SGHTS and CDR2 YDEGEE. The CDR3 has 18 amino acids. Trimming removed 0 bases at V and 0 bases at J, with 13 bases between. The CDR3 region is CASSLGDRIASYNSPLHF. The CDR3 DNA reads TGTGCCAGCAGCTTGGGTGACAGGATTGCCTCCTATAATTCACCCCTCCACTTT.

V gene TRBV3-1 (or the pseudogene TRBV3-2) combines with J gene TRBJ1-5; 7 bases map to TRBD1. J was trimmed by 2 bases and V by 0 bases; bases with no gene match: 10. This CDR3 comprises 18 residues. Germline V gives CDR1 LGHDT, CDR2 YNNKEL (reference sequence). The chain's CDR3 is CASSQDQTGEVGNQPQHF. The CDR3 bases are TGTGCCAGCAGCCAAGATCAAACAGGGGAGGTCGGCAATCAGCCCCAGCATTTT.

The chain uses TRBV28 and TRBJ1-4; D is unclear. Germline assignment: CDR1 MDHEN and CDR2 SYDVKM. There are 15 residues in the CDR3. The V end lost 3 bases, the J end lost 0 bases, and 8 bases lay between the germline ends. The DNA of the CDR3 is TGTGCCAGCAGTTTGTGGAGTGCAACTAATGAAAAACTGTTTTTT. Protein: CASSLWSATNEKLFF.

The chain is built from TRBV19 and TRBJ2-1; 12 bases are a match to TRBD2. The V gene end was trimmed by 3 bases and the J gene end by 8 bases; junction bases not matched to a gene: 2. Germline CDR1 reads LNHDA; CDR2 reads SQIVND (reference sequence). The CDR3 length is 14 residues. CDR3 protein: CASSIRLAGDEQFF. The CDR3 nucleotides are TGTGCCAGTAGTATCCGACTAGCGGGGGATGAGCAGTTCTTC. The whole variable domain, filled in from reference TRBV19 and TRBJ2-1, reads DGGITQSPKYLFRKEGQNVTLSCEQNLNHDAMYWYRQDPGQGLRLIYYSQIVNDFQKGDIAEGYSVSREKKESFPLTVTSAQKNPTAFYLCASSIRLAGDEQFFGPGTRLTVL.

V usage is TRBV6-1 and J usage is TRBJ1-4, with D possibly being TRBD1 (6 bases). This CDR3 contains 18 residues. Between the trimmed V and J ends, which lost 0 bases and 1 base, there was a span of 15 bases. Germline CDR1 reads MNHNS; CDR2 reads SASEGT. The CDR3 DNA follows: TGTGCCAGCAGTGAAGCGCAAGGGAACAGGGTAACTAATGAAAAACTGTTTTTT. It yields the protein CASSEAQGNRVTNEKLFF.

The chain employs TRBV12-3 or TRBV12-4 and TRBJ1-2, with 7 bases matching TRBD1. The V and J ends lost 7 bases and 8 bases, in that order; junction bases with no gene match: 10. The CDR3 consists of 13 residues. CDR3 DNA: TGTGCCAGCAACCTAGGAGGGGGCATCGGCTACACCTTC. This gives the protein CASNLGGGIGYTF.

V usage is TRBV4-1 and J usage is TRBJ1-5; 7 nucleotides line up with TRBD1. The germline gives CDR1 MGHRA, CDR2 YSYEKL. Germline trimming cut 4 bases from V and 4 bases from J; bases unmatched to any gene: 1. There are 13 residues in the CDR3. The CDR3 DNA is TGCGCCAGCAGCCCGACAGGGAATCAGCCCCAGCATTTT. This codes for CASSPTGNQPQHF.

V gene TRBV28 combines with J gene TRBJ2-1; 9 nucleotides line up with TRBD1. Germline values: CDR1 MDHEN, CDR2 SYDVKM. With V trimmed by 6 bases and J by 6 bases, 12 bases remained unmatched. The CDR3 covers 16 residues. DNA for the CDR3: TGTGCCAGCAGCATCCCGGGACAGGGAAGGGGCAATGAGCAGTTCTTC. Amino acids: CASSIPGQGRGNEQFF.

The rearrangement links TRBV13 to TRBJ1-6, with 10 bases that match TRBD1. The CDR3 contains 14 residues. The junction had 5 bases not matched to a gene; V was cut back by 5 bases and J by 10 bases. Looked up from germline, CDR1 is PRHDT and CDR2 is FYEKMQ (reference sequence). This CDR3 reads CASSQGQGRSPLHF. For the CDR3, the DNA is TGTGCCAGCAGCCAGGGACAGGGGCGGTCACCCCTCCACTTT.

This chain connects TRBV10-3 to TRBJ2-4; TRBD1 matches at 7 bases. Germline CDR1 reads ENHRY; CDR2 reads SYGVKD. The V segment lost 3 bases and the J segment 14 bases; nucleotides outside the gene matches: 10. CDR3 size: 13 residues. The CDR3 reads CAISELNRGHEYF. As DNA, the CDR3 is TGTGCCATCAGTGAACTAAACAGGGGACATGAGTACTTC.

V is TRBV7-8 and J is TRBJ2-1; tentative D call: TRBD1 (5 bases). This CDR3 spans 14 amino acids. Trimming took 0 bases from V and 5 from J, leaving 8 bases between them. The germline CDR1 and CDR2 sequences are SGHVS and FQNEAQ. The CDR3 loop is CASSLALGHNEQFF. Here the CDR3 DNA reads TGTGCCAGCAGCTTAGCGTTGGGGCACAATGAGCAGTTCTTC.

This chain uses TRBV9 with TRBJ2-5, with D perhaps matching TRBD2 (7 bases). V dropped 3 bases and J dropped 4 bases, with 22 bases sitting between them. Germline CDR1 reads SGDLS; CDR2 reads YYNGEE. The CDR3 contains 17 residues. The CDR3 bases are TGTGCCAGCAGCGCCACGTATGGTTCGGGGGGCCCAGAGACCCAGTACTTC. Its translation: CASSATYGSGGPETQYF.

The genes are TRBV7-9 and TRBJ1-1, with TRBD1 matching 8 bases. The CDR3 runs to 15 residues. Trimming cost V 6 bases and J 4 bases; bases outside gene matches: 10. Germline V gene sequence: CDR1 SEHNR, CDR2 FQNEAQ (reference sequence). This CDR3 is CASSPGQGGGTEAFF. DNA for the CDR3: TGTGCCAGCAGTCCAGGACAGGGTGGCGGCACTGAAGCTTTCTTT.

The chain has TRBV12-3 or TRBV12-4 and TRBJ2-7, with a tentative D call TRBD1 (6 bases). CDR3 length: 13 amino acids. Trimming cost V 6 bases and J 1 base, with 10 bases left between them. In DNA form, the CDR3 reads TGTGCCAGCAGAGTGGACAGTTCCTACGAGCAGTACGTC. Encoded protein: CASRVDSSYEQYV.

The CDR3 coding sequence is TGTGCCAGCAGCCCCCATCCGCAGGGTTGGACTGAAGCTTTCTTT. Protein: CASSPHPQGWTEAFF. The chain uses TRBV3-1 (or the pseudogene TRBV3-2) and TRBJ1-1; weak D call: TRBD1 (5 bases). Germline V lookup: CDR1 LGHDT, CDR2 YNNKEL (reference sequence). The CDR3 runs 15 residues. Trimming took 4 bases from V and 5 from J, leaving 17 bases between them.

CDR3 amino acids: CASSWDSKKEKLFF. The DNA for the CDR3 is TGTGCCAGCAGTTGGGACAGCAAGAAGGAAAAACTGTTTTTT. The chain employs TRBV6-5 and TRBJ1-4; the match to TRBD1 covers 7 bases. V gave up 4 bases and J gave up 8 bases; unmatched junction bases: 7. Germline V lookup: CDR1 MNHEY, CDR2 SVGAGI. The CDR3 runs to 14 residues.